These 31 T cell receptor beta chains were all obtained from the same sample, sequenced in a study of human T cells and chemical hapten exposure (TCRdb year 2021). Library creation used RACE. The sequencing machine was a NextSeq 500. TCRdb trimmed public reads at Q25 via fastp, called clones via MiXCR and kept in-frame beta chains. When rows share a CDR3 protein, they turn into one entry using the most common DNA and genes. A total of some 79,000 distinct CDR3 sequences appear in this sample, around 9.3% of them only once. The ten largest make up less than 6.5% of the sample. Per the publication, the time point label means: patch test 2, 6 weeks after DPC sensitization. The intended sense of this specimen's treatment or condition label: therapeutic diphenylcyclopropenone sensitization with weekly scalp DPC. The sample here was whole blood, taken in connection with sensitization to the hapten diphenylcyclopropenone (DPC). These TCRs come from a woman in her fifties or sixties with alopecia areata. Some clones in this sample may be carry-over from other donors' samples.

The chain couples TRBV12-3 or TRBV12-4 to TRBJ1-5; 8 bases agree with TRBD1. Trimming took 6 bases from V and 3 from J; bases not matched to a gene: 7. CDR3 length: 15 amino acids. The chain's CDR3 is CASSTNRGDNQPQHF. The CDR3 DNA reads TGTGCCAGCAGCACCAACAGGGGGGACAATCAGCCCCAGCATTTT.

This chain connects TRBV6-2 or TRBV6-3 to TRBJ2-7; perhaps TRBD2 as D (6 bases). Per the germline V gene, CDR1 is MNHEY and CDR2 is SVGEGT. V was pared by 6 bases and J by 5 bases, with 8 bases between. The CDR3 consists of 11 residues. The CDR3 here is CASSREHEQYF. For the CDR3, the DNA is TGTGCCAGCAGCCGGGAGCACGAGCAGTACTTC.

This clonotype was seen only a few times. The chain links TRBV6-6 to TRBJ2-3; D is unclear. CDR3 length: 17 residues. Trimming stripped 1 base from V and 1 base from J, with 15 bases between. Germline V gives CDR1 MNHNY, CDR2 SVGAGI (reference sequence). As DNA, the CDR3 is TGTGCCAGCAGTTACTTCCGGAAAGATCTGCGCACAGATACGCAGTATTTT. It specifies CASSYFRKDLRTDTQYF.

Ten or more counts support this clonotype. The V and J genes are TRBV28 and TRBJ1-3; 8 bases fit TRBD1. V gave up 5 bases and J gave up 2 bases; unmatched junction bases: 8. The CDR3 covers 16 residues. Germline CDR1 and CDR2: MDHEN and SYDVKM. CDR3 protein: CASSKIKTGAGNTIYF. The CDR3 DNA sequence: TGTGCCAGCAGTAAAATTAAGACAGGGGCTGGAAACACCATATATTTT.

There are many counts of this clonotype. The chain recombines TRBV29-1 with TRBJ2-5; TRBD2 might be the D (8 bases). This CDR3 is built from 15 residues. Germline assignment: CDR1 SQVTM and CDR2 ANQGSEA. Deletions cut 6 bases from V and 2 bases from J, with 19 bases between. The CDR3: CSVQQRGTVQETQYF. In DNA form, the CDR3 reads TGCAGCGTCCAACAGCGGGGGACAGTACAAGAGACCCAGTACTTC.

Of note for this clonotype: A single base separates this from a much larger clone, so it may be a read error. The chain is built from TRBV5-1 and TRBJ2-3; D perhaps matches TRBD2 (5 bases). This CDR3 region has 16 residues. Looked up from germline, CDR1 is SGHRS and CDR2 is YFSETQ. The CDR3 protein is CASSEPYRGVTDMQYF. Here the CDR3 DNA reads TGCGCCAGCAGCGAACCTTATCGGGGAGTAACAGATATGCAGTATTTT.

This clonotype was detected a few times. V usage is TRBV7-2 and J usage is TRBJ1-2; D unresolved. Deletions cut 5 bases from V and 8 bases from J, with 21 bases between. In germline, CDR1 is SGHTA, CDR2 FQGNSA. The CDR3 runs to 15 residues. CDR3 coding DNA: TGTGCCAGCAGCCCCACACAGACCGGTTTTTACGGCTACACCTTC. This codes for CASSPTQTGFYGYTF.

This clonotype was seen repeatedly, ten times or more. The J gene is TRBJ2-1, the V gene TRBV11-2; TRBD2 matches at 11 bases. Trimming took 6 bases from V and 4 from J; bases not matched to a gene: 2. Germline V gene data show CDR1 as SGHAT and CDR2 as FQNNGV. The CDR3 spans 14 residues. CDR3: CASRGTSGYNEQFF. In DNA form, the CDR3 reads TGTGCCAGCAGAGGGACTAGCGGTTACAATGAGCAGTTCTTC.

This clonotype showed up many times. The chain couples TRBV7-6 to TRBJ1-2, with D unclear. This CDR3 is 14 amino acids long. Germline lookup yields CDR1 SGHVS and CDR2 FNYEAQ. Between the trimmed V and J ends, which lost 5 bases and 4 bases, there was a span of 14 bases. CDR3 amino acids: CASSPKGVGYGYTF. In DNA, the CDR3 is TGTGCCAGCAGCCCCAAGGGAGTGGGCTATGGCTACACCTTC. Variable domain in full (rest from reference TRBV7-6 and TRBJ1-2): GAGVSQSPRYKVTKRGQDVALRCDPISGHVSLYWYRQALGQGPEFLTYFNYEAQQDKSGLPNDRFSAERPEGSISTLTIQRTEQRDSAMYRCASSPKGVGYGYTFGSGTRLTVV.

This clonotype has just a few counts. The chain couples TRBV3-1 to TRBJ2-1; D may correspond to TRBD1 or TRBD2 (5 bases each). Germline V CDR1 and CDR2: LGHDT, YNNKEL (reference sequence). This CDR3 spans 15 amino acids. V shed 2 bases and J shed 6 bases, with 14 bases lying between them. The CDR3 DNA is TGTGCCAGCAGCCAAAGAGGGACCGCTAGCAATGAGCAGTTCTTC. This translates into CASSQRGTASNEQFF.

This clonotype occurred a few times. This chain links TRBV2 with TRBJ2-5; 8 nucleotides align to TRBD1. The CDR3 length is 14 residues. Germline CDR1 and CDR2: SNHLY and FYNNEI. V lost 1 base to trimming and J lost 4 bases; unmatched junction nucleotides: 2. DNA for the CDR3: TGTGCCAGCAGTGAAGTTACAGGGGGAGAGACCCAGTACTTC. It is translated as CASSEVTGGETQYF.

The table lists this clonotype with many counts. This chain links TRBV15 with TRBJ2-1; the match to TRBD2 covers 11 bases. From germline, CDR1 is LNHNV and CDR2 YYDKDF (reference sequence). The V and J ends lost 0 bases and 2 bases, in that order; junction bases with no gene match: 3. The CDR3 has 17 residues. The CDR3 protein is CATSRETSGIPYNEQFF. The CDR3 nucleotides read TGTGCCACCAGCAGAGAGACTAGCGGGATCCCCTACAATGAGCAGTTCTTC. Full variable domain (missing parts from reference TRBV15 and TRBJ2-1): DAMVIQNPRYQVTQFGKPVTLSCSQTLNHNVMYWYQQKSSQAPKLLFHYYDKDFNNEADTPDNFQSRRPNTSFCFLDIRSPGLGDTAMYLCATSRETSGIPYNEQFFGPGTRLTVL.

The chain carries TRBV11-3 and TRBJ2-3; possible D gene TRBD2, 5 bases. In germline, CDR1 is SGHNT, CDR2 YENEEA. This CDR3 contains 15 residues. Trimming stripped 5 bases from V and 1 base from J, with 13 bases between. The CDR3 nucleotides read TGTGCCAGCAGCCACGGACTTTATGGCACAGATACGCAGTATTTT. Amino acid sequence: CASSHGLYGTDTQYF.

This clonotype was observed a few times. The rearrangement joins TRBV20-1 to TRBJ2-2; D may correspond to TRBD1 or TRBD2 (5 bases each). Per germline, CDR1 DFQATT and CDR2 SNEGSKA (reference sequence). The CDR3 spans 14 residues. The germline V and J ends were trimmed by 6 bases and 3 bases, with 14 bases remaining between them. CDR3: CSAKRGADTGELFF. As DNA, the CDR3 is TGCAGTGCAAAACGGGGCGCCGACACCGGGGAGCTGTTTTTT.

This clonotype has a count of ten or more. The CDR3 region is CASSFAGGTEAFF. DNA of the CDR3: TGTGCCAGCAGTTTCGCAGGGGGCACTGAAGCTTTCTTT. The gene calls are TRBV27 and TRBJ1-1, with 7 bases aligning to TRBD1. J was trimmed by 4 bases and V by 3 bases; bases with no gene match: 2. CDR3 length: 13 residues. Germline V CDR1 and CDR2: MNHEY, SMNVEV (reference sequence).

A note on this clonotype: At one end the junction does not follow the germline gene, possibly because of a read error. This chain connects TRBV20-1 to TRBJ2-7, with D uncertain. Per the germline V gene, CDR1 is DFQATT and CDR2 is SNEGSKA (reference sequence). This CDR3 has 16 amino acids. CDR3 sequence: CSVRDPPTGIVYEQYF. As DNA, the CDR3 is TGCAGTGTTAGAGATCCCCCGACGGGTATTGTCTACGAGCAGTACTTC.

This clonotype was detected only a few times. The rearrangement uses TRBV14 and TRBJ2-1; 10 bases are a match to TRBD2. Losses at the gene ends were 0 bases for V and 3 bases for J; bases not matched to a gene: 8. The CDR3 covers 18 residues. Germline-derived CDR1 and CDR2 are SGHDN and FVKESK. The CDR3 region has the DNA TGTGCCAGCAGCCAAGATCTCCTAGCGGGAGCTTTCTACAATGAGCAGTTCTTC. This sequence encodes CASSQDLLAGAFYNEQFF.

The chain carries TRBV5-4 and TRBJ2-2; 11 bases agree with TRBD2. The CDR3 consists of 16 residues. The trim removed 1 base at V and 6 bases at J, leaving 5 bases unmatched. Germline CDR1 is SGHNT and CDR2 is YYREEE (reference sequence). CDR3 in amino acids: CASSLRLAGGPGELFF. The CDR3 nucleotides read TGTGCCAGCAGCTTGAGGCTAGCGGGAGGACCCGGGGAGCTGTTTTTT.

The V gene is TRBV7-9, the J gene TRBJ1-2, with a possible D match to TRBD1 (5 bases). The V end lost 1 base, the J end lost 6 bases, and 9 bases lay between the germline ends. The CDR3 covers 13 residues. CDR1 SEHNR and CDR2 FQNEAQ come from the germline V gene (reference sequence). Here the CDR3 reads CASSLEVRDGYTF. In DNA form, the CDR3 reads TGTGCCAGCAGCTTAGAAGTCAGGGATGGCTACACCTTC.

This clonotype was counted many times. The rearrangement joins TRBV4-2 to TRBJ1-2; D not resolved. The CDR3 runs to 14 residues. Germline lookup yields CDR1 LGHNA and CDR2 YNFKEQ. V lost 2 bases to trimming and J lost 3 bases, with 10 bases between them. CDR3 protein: CASSQPPGYYGYTF. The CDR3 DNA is TGTGCCAGCAGCCAACCTCCCGGCTACTATGGCTACACCTTC.

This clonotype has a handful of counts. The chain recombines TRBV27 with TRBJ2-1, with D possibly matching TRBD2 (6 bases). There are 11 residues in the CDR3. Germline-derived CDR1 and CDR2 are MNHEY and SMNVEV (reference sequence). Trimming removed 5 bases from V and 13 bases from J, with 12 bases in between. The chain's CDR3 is CASSPGVGQFF. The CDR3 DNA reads TGTGCCAGCAGTCCGGGAGTAGGACAGTTCTTC.

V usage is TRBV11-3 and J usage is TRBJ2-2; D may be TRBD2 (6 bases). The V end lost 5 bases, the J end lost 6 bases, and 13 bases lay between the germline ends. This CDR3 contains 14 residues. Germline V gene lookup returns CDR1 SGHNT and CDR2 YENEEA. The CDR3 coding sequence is TGTGCCAGCAGCCAAGGGACTTTCTCCGGGGAGCTGTTTTTT. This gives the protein CASSQGTFSGELFF.

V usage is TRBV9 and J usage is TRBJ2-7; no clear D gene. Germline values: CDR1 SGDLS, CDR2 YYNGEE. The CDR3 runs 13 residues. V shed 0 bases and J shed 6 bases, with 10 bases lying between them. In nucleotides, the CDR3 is TGTGCCAGCAGCGTAGTCCCGGGCGGCGAGCAGTACTTC. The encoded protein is CASSVVPGGEQYF.

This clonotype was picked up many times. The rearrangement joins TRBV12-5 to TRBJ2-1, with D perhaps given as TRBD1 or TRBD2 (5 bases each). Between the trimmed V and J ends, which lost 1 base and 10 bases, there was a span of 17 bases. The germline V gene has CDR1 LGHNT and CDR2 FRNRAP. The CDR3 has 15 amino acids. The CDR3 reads CASGLGGGLGVEQFF. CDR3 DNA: TGTGCTAGTGGTTTGGGAGGAGGTCTAGGGGTGGAGCAGTTCTTC.

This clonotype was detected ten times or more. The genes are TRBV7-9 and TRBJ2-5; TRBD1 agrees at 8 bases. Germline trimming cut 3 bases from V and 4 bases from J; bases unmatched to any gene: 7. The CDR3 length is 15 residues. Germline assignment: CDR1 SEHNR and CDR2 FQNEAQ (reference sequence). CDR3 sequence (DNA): TGTGCCAGCAGCTTTCTCAAGACAGGGGCAGAGACCCAGTACTTC. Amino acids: CASSFLKTGAETQYF.

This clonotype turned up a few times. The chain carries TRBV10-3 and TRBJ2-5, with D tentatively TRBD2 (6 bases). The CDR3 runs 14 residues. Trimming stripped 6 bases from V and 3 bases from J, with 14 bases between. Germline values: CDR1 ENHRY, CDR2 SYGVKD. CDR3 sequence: CAISRYGGEETQYF. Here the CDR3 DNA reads TGTGCCATCAGCAGATACGGAGGGGAAGAGACCCAGTACTTC.

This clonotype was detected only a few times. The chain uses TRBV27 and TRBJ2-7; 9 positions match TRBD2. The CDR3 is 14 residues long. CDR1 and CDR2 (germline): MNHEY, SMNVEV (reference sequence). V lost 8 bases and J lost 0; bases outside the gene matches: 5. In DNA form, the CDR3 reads TGTGCCAGCGGAGGTAGCGGGAGCTCCTACGAGCAGTACTTC. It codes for CASGGSGSSYEQYF.

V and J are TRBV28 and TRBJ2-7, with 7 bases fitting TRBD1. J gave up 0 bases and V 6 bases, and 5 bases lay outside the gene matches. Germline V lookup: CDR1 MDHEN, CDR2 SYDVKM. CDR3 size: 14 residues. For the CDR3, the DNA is TGTGCCAGCAGACCGGGACAGCACTCCTACGAGCAGTACTTC. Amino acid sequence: CASRPGQHSYEQYF.

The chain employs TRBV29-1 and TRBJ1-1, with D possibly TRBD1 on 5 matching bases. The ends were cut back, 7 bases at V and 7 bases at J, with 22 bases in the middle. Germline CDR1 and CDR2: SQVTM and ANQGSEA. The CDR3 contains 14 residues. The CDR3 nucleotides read TGCAGCGCCCCACCCGCGGCGGGGGGAGGTGAAGCTTTCTTT. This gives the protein CSAPPAAGGGEAFF.

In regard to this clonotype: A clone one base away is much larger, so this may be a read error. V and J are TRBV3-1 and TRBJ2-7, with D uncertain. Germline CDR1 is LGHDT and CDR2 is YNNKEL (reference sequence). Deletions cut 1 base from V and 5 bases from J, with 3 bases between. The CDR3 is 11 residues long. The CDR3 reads CASSQVHEQYF. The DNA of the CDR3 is TGTGCCAGCAGCCAAGTCCACGAGCAGTACTTC.

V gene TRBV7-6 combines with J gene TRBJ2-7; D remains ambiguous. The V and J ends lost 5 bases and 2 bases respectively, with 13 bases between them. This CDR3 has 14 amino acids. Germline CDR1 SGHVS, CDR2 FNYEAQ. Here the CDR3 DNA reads TGTGCCAGCAGCGAAAGCGATGGAACCTACGAGCAGTACTTC. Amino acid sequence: CASSESDGTYEQYF.